Reported below is one TCR beta chain. No antigen is known for it. Within one base of it there is no much larger clone, and no base qualities were kept. The library was built by means of the immunoSEQ multiplex PCR assay. For the multiplex PCR, a mixture combining 60 forward primers for TCR Vbeta segments and 13 reverse primers for TCR Jbeta segments was used. Amplification of the CDR3 region of rearranged TCR beta genes was performed with a multiplex PCR assay on genomic DNA. The amplified TCR beta libraries were sequenced on the Illumina HiSeq System as 87-base-pair reads. Under the source paper's analysis protocol: A later analysis tallied 75 million to 95 million unique TCR beta chains across the 700 or so repertoires, and some 10 million of those chains were shared by two or more donors. To remove PCR and sequencing errors, raw reads were error-corrected and collapsed into unique sequences using a nearest-neighbor algorithm that merged closely related sequences. To assign V, D and J gene segments, CDR3 sequences were aligned to IMGT reference sequences. For a sequence to be retained, a match of at least six nucleotides was required to both a V gene segment and a J gene segment. A rearrangement was called productive if the CDR3 had no stop codons and remained in frame with V and J, and every other rearrangement was called non-productive. Following IMGT convention, CDR3 was defined as the stretch from the second conserved V-encoded cysteine to the conserved J-encoded phenylalanine. In an earlier analysis of more than 550 of the donors, sequences lacking an unambiguous match to a single V gene segment were excluded. In an earlier analysis of some 590 of the donors, a V segment was called functional when productive rearrangements were above 56.7%, and segregating when the standard deviation between donors exceeded 5%. A statistical classification framework was developed to diagnose cytomegalovirus status using the catalog of TCR beta chain sequences. V and J gene assignment, in a later analysis, came from comparing TCR nucleotide sequences with IMGT/GENE-DB human TR gene sequences. A later analysis assigned CDR3 sequences and most-parsimonious VDJ recombination scenarios with the TCRdist pipeline. In a later analysis, each TCR beta chain was defined by its CDR3 amino acid sequence together with its V-gene family, and reads lacking a unique V-gene family were excluded. To address suspected cross-contamination and a sequencing artifact, a later analysis removed 450 to 700 highly shared, low-generation-probability nucleotide sequences. For each public chain, a later analysis derived a clonal expansion index from normalized ranks of inferred template counts within each repertoire. In a later analysis, generation probabilities were computed with a VDJ recombination model fitted to out-of-frame rearrangements, and the resulting probabilities were checked against IGoR. Hypergeometric tests were used in a later analysis to score TCR-TCR, TCR-HLA and TCR-CMV co-occurrence, with a repertoire-size bias correction applied to the TCR pairs. In a later analysis, false discovery rates were estimated by permuting HLA or CMV assignments 20 times. In a later analysis, co-occurring TCRs were grouped using DBSCAN, and TCRdist sequence similarity was added for clustering within HLA-allele-positive subsets. For co-occurrence clustering, repertoires with fewer than 30,000 or more than 120,000 public chains were excluded, along with roughly 5 repertoires with anomalous nucleotide sharing. TCRdb limited this immuneACCESS table to in-frame rearrangements with V and J called. A share of clones is missing; checked studies link under half to unresolved V genes, and the rest is unexplained. V and J calls and clone size are copied from that table; D and trimming were computed from the DNA. This sample comprises under 200,000 clones, around three quarters of them detected only once. Approximately 2.2% of the sample is held by the ten biggest clonotypes.

The source of the sample is a study of cytomegalovirus exposure and HLA in healthy donors (dated by TCRdb to 2016 to 2017). In the study overall: In an earlier analysis of under 600 of the donors, less than 350 Gb of sequence data and 117 million unique TCR beta sequences from roughly 200 million T cells were reported. An early release that covered about 600 HLA-typed donors contained approximately 320 gigabases of sequencing data and 75 million to 100 million unique TCR sequences. Of the approximately 400 genotyped donors, roughly 85% fell in the genetic ancestry cluster associated with self-reported Caucasian donors. The study was designed to test whether signatures of past pathogen exposure could be identified by cataloging public T cell receptors. The study profiled the T cell repertoires of around 700 subjects by immunosequencing and related them to cytomegalovirus serostatus. A separate validation cohort of over 95 different subjects was used in addition to the roughly 670-subject first cohort. The study combined high-throughput TCR immunosequencing, statistical association of individual TCRs with disease status, and machine learning to predict cytomegalovirus infection status. A later analysis re-analyzed previously published TCR beta repertoires from 666 donors and added high-resolution HLA genotyping to study TCR occurrence patterns. In the later analysis, no new phenotypic data were used to find candidate immune exposures; instead, reliance was placed on TCR beta sequences and their occurrence across donors. In an earlier analysis of a few hundred of the donors, high-throughput TCR beta sequencing was used to judge whether each TCR beta V gene segment behaved as functional or pseudogenic. Donor age, sex, ethnicity and CMV serostatus were collected together with the repertoire data. Genome-wide SNP genotypes for about 55% of the roughly 670 donors were used in a later genetic analysis, which treated that subset as a discovery cohort. Every discovery cohort repertoire had been produced on one sequencing platform. HLA typing included class I and class II loci at four-digit resolution. Typing coverage varied by locus: roughly 620-640 donors for A, B, C, DRB1 and DQB1; approximately 560 for DQA1; more than 600 for DPA1; approximately 450 for DPB1. Roughly 5 DR-DQ haplotypes were handled as single units for association and clustering, since linkage in the cohort was strong. Among some 400 genotyped donors of the cohort, an average of approximately 240,000 unique TCR beta nucleotide sequences were sequenced per donor, around 20% of them non-productive. Findings and caveats that apply to the study as a whole: Roughly uniform sequencing depth across donors was assumed in presence/absence analyses, although this assumption may not hold. The only immune exposure information available for the cohort was CMV serostatus. Because some donors lacked HLA typing at each locus, the association tests relied only on the typed subset. Broadly in line with IMGT annotations, most TCR beta V segments showed up in productive rearrangements about 90% or about 30% of the time in an earlier analysis of some 590 of the donors. The sequencing pipeline was judged likely to have produced a cluster of highly shared sequence variants as a technical artifact. A later analysis associated some 17,000 TCR beta sequences with specific HLA alleles at a false discovery rate of 0.05. The authors suggested that the approach could potentially be generalized to other disease states and immunological phenotypes. In a later genetic analysis, fewer N-insertions in productive TCRs were reported among donors in an Asian-associated ancestry cluster than the approximately 710-donor mean. Linkage disequilibrium might explain the correlated functional status among segregating V segments, but an unknown experimental factor could not be excluded. In a later analysis, several top co-occurrence clusters were reported to appear linked to parvovirus B19, influenza, CMV and Epstein-Barr virus. This cohort had only TCR beta chains sequenced, and the lack of alpha or paired-chain data limited which features could be detected. A later analysis found that most CMV-associated TCR beta chains appeared HLA-restricted, with HLA associations seemingly driven largely by CMV exposure. Strong co-occurrence of HLA alleles, especially DR and DQ, made assigning TCR associations to individual alleles difficult. The classifier was reported to diagnose cytomegalovirus status with high specificity and sensitivity in both the original and validation cohorts. The earlier analysis of 450 to 700 of the donors excluded around 17 rarely observed V segments, including chromosome 9 orphons, because counts were too low. In a later analysis, HLA-associated TCR beta chains were found to be more clonally expanded and to have lower generation probabilities than equally common non-associated chains. The 87-base-pair reads could not distinguish some IMGT-functional V segments, including TRBV6-2 and TRBV6-3, so those segments were excluded. A further reported finding was that TCR beta sequences accurately predicted the HLA-A and HLA-B alleles for most subjects in the first cohort. Most TCR sequences were seen in very few donors, while some public TCRs were found in many individuals. A later analysis found that TCR association rates varied across HLA loci, with DRB1 alleles showing the most associated TCRs and HLA-C alleles the fewest. In vitro tests confirmed that a few of the cytomegalovirus-associated TCR beta chains recognize cytomegalovirus antigens. In a later genetic analysis, a missense DCLRE1C variant was associated with V-gene and J-gene trimming of TCR beta chains, and the association was replicated in an independent cohort. The study listed approximately 150 TCR beta chains as associated with cytomegalovirus.

The cohort comprised hundreds of healthy bone marrow donors. At the time of sampling, every cohort member was nominally healthy, though immune exposures that went unrecorded were likely present. The donor was CMV seropositive and was included in the group of about 290 seropositive cohort members. A peripheral blood sample was provided by each donor, and peripheral blood mononuclear cells were used for TCR beta sequencing. The Qiagen DNeasy Blood Extraction Kit was used to extract genomic DNA from the blood cell samples. From V the trimming removes 3 bases and from J it removes 10 bases, while the gene matches leave 11 bases of the junction unaccounted for. The germline V gene supplies CDR1 SGDLS and CDR2 YYNGEE. From its cysteine to its phenylalanine, the CDR3 spans 14 amino acids. CDR3 DNA is the only sequence kept; it has 42 bases, read in frame from the first base.

The sequenced sample consisted of PBMCs. This receptor was identified in a woman under 40 in good health and CMV-seropositive. The sequence joins TRBV9 to TRBJ1-1, and TRBD1 aligns with 8 junction nucleotides. The CDR3 here reads CASSASGGANSAFF. Here is the DNA: TGTGCCAGCAGCGCTTCAGGGGGCGCGAATTCAGCTTTCTTT. Extended through the reference TRBV9 and TRBJ1-1 proteins, this CDR3 yields the full variable domain: DSGVTQTPKHLITATGQRVTLRCSPRSGDLSVYWYQQSLDQGLQFLIQYYNGEERAKGNILERFSAQQFPDLHSELNLSSLELGDSALYFCASSASGGANSAFFGQGTRLTVV.